These 8 T cell receptor beta chains share one sample of origin, sequenced in a study of CD8+ T cells in alopecia areata. Sorting of pooled cutaneous lymph node cells was based on CD4, CD8alpha, NKG2D, NKG2ACE and other markers. RNA, once extracted, was reverse transcribed into cDNA for use as the sequencing template. Produced via immunoSEQ multiplex PCR; TCRdb's table is partial and in-frame only. Listed for the sample are around 20,000 clones, none seen a single time. The sample comprised CD8+ T cells sorted from a lymph node. The origin of the receptors is a C3H/HeJ mouse with alopecia areata. The strain is characterized by the MHC haplotype H2-k.

This clone was observed at least ten times. Genes here carry mouse names. The CDR3 extends 4 residues past the end of the read, so its final part is completed from the germline J gene. V and J are TRBV13-3 and TRBJ2-3, with 8 bases identical to TRBD1. The CDR3 has 16 residues. Germline trimming cut 1 base from V and 0 bases from J; bases unmatched to any gene: 4. In germline, CDR1 is NNHDY, CDR2 SYVADS. The part of the CDR3 DNA that was read is TGTGCCAGCAGTGATCTGGACAGGGCTAGTGCAGAA. It is translated as CASSDLDRASAE. The complete CDR3 reads CASSDLDRASAETLYF.

To note about this clone: A much larger clone sits a single nucleotide away, making a read error possible. The gene names here belong to mouse. The DNA ends 4 residues before the CDR3 does, and the rest of the CDR3 is filled in from the germline J gene. The chain recombines TRBV13-1 with TRBJ2-3; D remains unclear. Germline assignment: CDR1 NSHNY and CDR2 SYGAGN. This CDR3 comprises 13 residues. The V and J ends lost 2 bases and 0 bases respectively, with 4 bases between them. CDR3 bases read: TGTGCCAGCAGTGACACTAGTGCAGAA. Encoded protein: CASSDTSAE. The whole CDR3 protein reads CASSDTSAETLYF.

The sample holds a few counts of this clone. The listed genes are named as in mouse. The read ends 4 residues before the CDR3 terminus; that terminus is restored from the germline J gene. The chain joins TRBV19 to TRBJ1-1; TRBD1 matches 10 bases. CDR1 is FNHDT and CDR2 is SITEND in the germline V gene (reference sequence). The V gene end was trimmed by 3 bases and the J gene end by 2 bases; junction bases not matched to a gene: 1. This CDR3 spans 14 amino acids. The DNA read from the CDR3 is TGTGCCAGCAGTACGACAGGGGGCAACACA. Protein: CASSTTGGNT. The full CDR3 is CASSTTGGNTEVFF.

At least ten counts were recorded for this clone. Germline and genes here are mouse. The sequenced fragment ends 4 residues before the CDR3 boundary, so the rest is inferred from the germline J gene. This chain uses TRBV13-3 with TRBJ2-5; 9 positions match TRBD1. The CDR3 spans 14 residues. Germline-derived CDR1 and CDR2 are NNHDY and SYVADS. The CDR3 spells CASSAGTGRDTQYF. The DNA read from the CDR3 is TGTGCCAGCAGTGCCGGGACAGGGAGAGAC.

In its sample, this clone was seen many times. All gene names here are mouse names. The read gets to within 4 residues of the CDR3 end, and the germline J gene fills in the rest. This chain connects TRBV1 to TRBJ2-1; 7 bases align to TRBD1. J lost 3 bases, V lost 3 bases, and 2 bases had no gene match. Germline V gives CDR1 NSQYPW, CDR2 LRSPGD (reference sequence). The CDR3 is made up of 14 amino acids. This chain's CDR3 is CTCSARQGYAEQFF. CDR3 DNA, as far as it was read: TGCACCTGCAGTGCCCGACAGGGCTATGCT.

This clone has at least ten counts. Gene names are the mouse ones. The observed sequence ends 4 residues before the CDR3 terminus, with the missing tail filled in from the germline J gene. This chain joins TRBV1 and TRBJ2-1, with TRBD1 identical over 7 bases. Germline CDR1 and CDR2: NSQYPW and LRSPGD (reference sequence). The CDR3 consists of 15 residues. V was pared by 6 bases and J by 0 bases, with 5 bases of the junction left unmatched. CDR3 region: CTCSTDRANYAEQFF. Incomplete CDR3 DNA: TGCACCTGCAGCACTGACAGGGCTAACTATGCT.

This clone was seen ten or more times. These gene names are mouse names. The read ends 4 residues shy of where the CDR3 ends; the end is completed using the germline J gene. The chain joins TRBV1 to TRBJ2-2; 8 nucleotides agree with TRBD2. From germline, CDR1 is NSQYPW and CDR2 LRSPGD (reference sequence). With V trimmed by 3 bases and J by 6 bases, 9 bases remained unmatched. CDR3 length equals 16 residues. CDR3 protein: CTCSASLGAEPGQLYF. CDR3 bases read: TGCACCTGCAGTGCGTCACTGGGGGCAGAGCCCGGG.

In its sample, this clone was seen many times. Mouse gene names apply. The read halts 4 residues ahead of the CDR3 end, with the missing end drawn from the germline J gene. The chain recombines TRBV13-3 with TRBJ2-7; D is perhaps TRBD1 (6 bases). Germline V gene sequence: CDR1 NNHDY, CDR2 SYVADS. The CDR3 is 11 amino acids. The CDR3 loop is CASGTGNEQYF. The sequenced CDR3 bases are TGTGCCAGCGGAACAGGGAAT.